Following are 22 T cell receptor beta chains from one sample sequenced in a study of beta chain features in type 1 diabetes. Reverse transcription of all isolated RNA meant that expressed TCRB transcripts were sequenced. TCRdb keeps only in-frame clones here, not all; method: immunoSEQ multiplex PCR. There are under 900,000 clones in the sample; 15% to 20% occur only once, and 0.02% to 0.025% lies in the top ten. What was sequenced was naive CD4+ T cells from blood. These receptors all come from a woman aged 18-29 years in good health.

The V call is TRBV28, the J call TRBJ1-4; D is undetermined. The V gene lost 7 bases and the J gene lost 6 bases, with 12 bases spanning the gap. The germline gives CDR1 MDHEN, CDR2 SYDVKM. The CDR3 is 13 amino acids. The CDR3 protein is CASTRLSHEKLFF. Here the CDR3 DNA reads TGTGCCAGCACCCGACTGTCCCATGAAAAACTGTTTTTT. The full variable domain, its missing parts supplied by reference TRBV28 and TRBJ1-4, is DVKVTQSSRYLVKRTGEKVFLECVQDMDHENMFWYRQDPGLGLRLIYFSYDVKMKEKGDIPEGYSVSREKKERFSLILESASTNQTSMYLCASTRLSHEKLFFGSGTQLSVL.

The chain carries TRBV4-1 and TRBJ2-1; D is possibly TRBD2 (6 bases). Trimming removed 0 bases at V and 0 bases at J, with 21 bases between. The CDR3 covers 20 residues. From germline, CDR1 is MGHRA and CDR2 YSYEKL. CDR3 loop: CASSQDGTFGASNSYNEQFF. The CDR3 DNA is TGCGCCAGCAGCCAAGATGGGACTTTTGGGGCGTCTAACTCCTACAATGAGCAGTTCTTC.

This clone was detected a few times. The rearrangement joins TRBV7-2 to TRBJ2-5, with 12 positions matching TRBD1. V trimming: 6 bases; J trimming: 5 bases; junction bases outside the gene matches: 10. CDR1 is SGHTA and CDR2 is FQGNSA in the germline V gene. The CDR3 is made up of 16 amino acids. This CDR3 reads CASRYGTGGAWETQYF. Here the CDR3 DNA reads TGTGCCAGCAGATACGGGACAGGGGGCGCCTGGGAGACCCAGTACTTC.

The V gene is TRBV11-2, the J gene TRBJ2-1, with D perhaps matching TRBD1 (5 bases). The CDR3 contains 17 residues. Germline V lookup: CDR1 SGHAT, CDR2 FQNNGV. The germline V and J ends were trimmed by 0 bases and 6 bases, with 18 bases remaining between them. CDR3 amino acids: CASSLDGANRLSNEQFF. CDR3 nucleotide sequence: TGTGCCAGCAGCTTAGATGGGGCAAACAGGCTTAGCAATGAGCAGTTCTTC.

This clone was observed a few times. Its ends do not fully match the called genes, so a read error is possible. This chain links TRBV7-2 with TRBJ2-7, with 9 bases fitting TRBD2. Germline CDR1 and CDR2: SGHTA and FQGNSA. The CDR3 loop spans 15 amino acids. CDR3 residues: CASSLGGRAQLQADF. CDR3 coding DNA: TGTGCCAGCAGCTTAGGCGGGAGGGCCCAGCTGCAGGCGGACTTC.

The chain combines TRBV18 with TRBJ1-2, with TRBD1 matching 12 bases. Germline CDR1 KGHSH, CDR2 LQKENI. Germline trimming cut 0 bases from V and 8 bases from J; bases unmatched to any gene: 7. The CDR3 runs to 16 residues. The CDR3 spells CASSPPRDRGRRGYTF. The CDR3 DNA reads as TGTGCCAGCTCACCACCCCGGGACAGGGGGCGTCGAGGCTACACCTTC.

This clone appeared a few times. The rearrangement joins TRBV11-2 to TRBJ2-1, with 9 bases matching TRBD2. Germline V gene sequence: CDR1 SGHAT, CDR2 FQNNGV. The CDR3 contains 15 residues. V lost 1 base, J lost 6 bases, and 4 bases stayed unmatched. In nucleotides, the CDR3 is TGTGCCAGCAGCTTAGGTGAGACTAGCGGCAATGAGCAGTTCTTC. This codes for CASSLGETSGNEQFF.

This sequence joins TRBV6-5 and TRBJ2-5, with D unclear. Germline CDR1 is MNHEY and CDR2 is SVGAGI. This CDR3 spans 14 amino acids. V lost 0 bases and J lost 1, with 6 bases in between. CDR3 nucleotide sequence: TGTGCCAGCAGTTACTCTGCAGCCCAAGAGACCCAGTACTTC. Protein sequence: CASSYSAAQETQYF.

The V and J genes are TRBV7-2 and TRBJ1-2, with no clear D. Trimming took 2 bases from V and 6 from J, leaving 16 bases between them. CDR1 and CDR2 from the germline V gene are SGHTA and FQGNSA. The CDR3 contains 15 residues. The CDR3 is CASSLTFSGYDGYTF. As DNA, the CDR3 is TGTGCCAGCAGCTTAACCTTTTCGGGTTACGATGGCTACACCTTC.

The V call is TRBV4-1, the J call TRBJ1-2, with TRBD1 matching 10 bases. CDR1 is MGHRA and CDR2 is YSYEKL in the germline V gene. CDR3 length: 15 residues. V was pared by 0 bases and J by 5 bases, with 3 bases of the junction left unmatched. The CDR3 sequence: CASSQDGGQGYGYTF. CDR3 in DNA: TGCGCCAGCAGCCAAGATGGGGGACAGGGGTATGGCTACACCTTC.

V gene TRBV19 combines with J gene TRBJ2-7; the match to TRBD2 covers 10 bases. The V gene's germline CDR1 is LNHDA and CDR2 SQIVND (reference sequence). The CDR3 sequence is 17 residues long. V gave up 5 bases and J gave up 5 bases; unmatched junction bases: 15. The DNA of the CDR3 is TGTGCCAGTAGTCCCCAACTGGCTAGCGGGAGTCTGCACGAGCAGTACTTC. This sequence encodes CASSPQLASGSLHEQYF. The entire variable domain, with the rest obtained from reference TRBV19 and TRBJ2-7, is as follows: DGGITQSPKYLFRKEGQNVTLSCEQNLNHDAMYWYRQDPGQGLRLIYYSQIVNDFQKGDIAEGYSVSREKKESFPLTVTSAQKNPTAFYLCASSPQLASGSLHEQYFGPGTRLTVT.

The V and J genes are TRBV4-1 and TRBJ2-3; D gene uncertain. The V gene's germline CDR1 is MGHRA and CDR2 YSYEKL. The CDR3 is 15 residues long. V was shortened by 2 bases and J by 6 bases, with 15 bases between the two germline ends. The CDR3, as DNA: TGCGCCAGCAGCCAAAGAAACTCCCTAGGGGATACGCAGTATTTT. It specifies CASSQRNSLGDTQYF.

The chain joins TRBV18 to TRBJ2-7; D unclear. Germline loops: CDR1 KGHSH, CDR2 LQKENI. Trimming left V 5 bases short and J 0 bases short, with 17 bases between. This CDR3 is built from 16 residues. CDR3 DNA sequence: TGTGCCAGCTCATCAAGCCGCCCCCCGGTCTCCTACGAGCAGTACTTC. Its translation: CASSSSRPPVSYEQYF.

The rearrangement joins TRBV6-6 to TRBJ1-5; no definite D call. From germline, CDR1 is MNHNY and CDR2 SVGAGI (reference sequence). Trimming stripped 4 bases from V and 0 bases from J, with 7 bases between. The CDR3 contains 14 residues. Here the CDR3 reads CASSWGSSNQPQHF. In DNA form, the CDR3 reads TGTGCCAGCAGTTGGGGATCTAGCAATCAGCCCCAGCATTTT.

This chain joins TRBV19 and TRBJ2-1, with D possibly TRBD2 on 5 matching bases. The CDR3 loop spans 14 amino acids. Germline V CDR1 and CDR2: LNHDA, SQIVND (reference sequence). The V and J ends lost 7 bases and 8 bases respectively, with 18 bases between them. CDR3 DNA sequence: TGTGCCAGTACCCCGACTACCTACGGCCATGAGCAGTTCTTC. It codes for CASTPTTYGHEQFF.

This clone has more than one count but fewer than ten. Other nucleotide sequences in the sample specify the same CDR3. The chain combines TRBV9 with TRBJ2-1; D is possibly TRBD1 (5 bases). Germline lookup yields CDR1 SGDLS and CDR2 YYNGEE. There are 13 residues in the CDR3. V lost 2 bases and J lost 13, with 16 bases in between. The CDR3, as DNA: TGTGCCAGCAGCGTCACTTCAGGGCGGCCTCAGTTCTTC. Encoded protein: CASSVTSGRPQFF. Full variable domain (outside the CDR3, taken from reference TRBV9 and TRBJ2-1): DSGVTQTPKHLITATGQRVTLRCSPRSGDLSVYWYQQSLDQGLQFLIQYYNGEERAKGNILERFSAQQFPDLHSELNLSSLELGDSALYFCASSVTSGRPQFFGPGTRLTVL.

This clone turned up a few times. V usage is TRBV6-5 and J usage is TRBJ2-3, with TRBD2 matching over 7 bases. This CDR3 is built from 15 residues. The germline gives CDR1 MNHEY, CDR2 SVGAGI. J gave up 2 bases and V 2 bases, and 4 bases lay outside the gene matches. The CDR3 protein is CASSYASGSTDTQYF. The CDR3 DNA sequence: TGTGCCAGCAGTTACGCTAGCGGCTCCACAGATACGCAGTATTTT.

This clone turned up a few times. The same CDR3 also results from other DNA sequences found in this sample. The CDR3 nucleotides read TGTGCCAGCAGCGGATCCTCCTACAATGAGCAGTTCTTC. This sequence encodes CASSGSSYNEQFF. The gene calls are TRBV9 and TRBJ2-1; D remains unclear. Germline V gives CDR1 SGDLS, CDR2 YYNGEE. Trimming took 3 bases from V and 0 from J, leaving 4 bases between them. The CDR3 totals 13 residues.

This clone was observed a few times. V is TRBV28 and J is TRBJ2-7; a possible D gene is TRBD1 (6 bases). The CDR3 extends over 16 amino acids. V was trimmed by 1 base and J by 2 bases, leaving 15 bases between them. Per germline, CDR1 MDHEN and CDR2 SYDVKM. CDR3 coding DNA: TGTGCCAGCAGTTTATCTGCCATGGACAGTCCCTACGAGCAGTACTTC. Its translation: CASSLSAMDSPYEQYF.

The rearrangement joins TRBV4-3 to TRBJ2-6, with D unclear. Trimming took off 2 bases at V and 2 bases at J, with 7 bases between the two ends. The germline CDR1 and CDR2 sequences are LGHNA and YSLEER. The CDR3 runs to 15 residues. The CDR3 is CASSQLTPGANVLTF. CDR3 sequence (DNA): TGCGCCAGCAGCCAACTAACCCCTGGGGCCAACGTCCTGACTTTC.

In regard to this clone: Other DNA sequences of this sample code for an identical CDR3. The CDR3 spells CASSYGRGQPQHF. Here the CDR3 DNA reads TGTGCCAGCAGTTACGGTCGAGGTCAGCCCCAGCATTTT. This chain links TRBV6-5 with TRBJ1-5, with no clear D. Germline V gene lookup returns CDR1 MNHEY and CDR2 SVGAGI. Trimming shortened V by 2 bases and J by 6 bases, and 8 bases separated the two germline ends. The CDR3 loop spans 13 amino acids.

Worth noting for this clone: The identical CDR3 is also encoded by other nucleotide sequences in the sample. The J gene is TRBJ1-2, the V gene TRBV28; D is unresolved. The V and J ends lost 2 bases and 4 bases respectively, with 5 bases between them. The CDR3 is 12 amino acids. CDR1 is MDHEN, CDR2 SYDVKM, per germline. The CDR3 nucleotides read TGTGCCAGCAGTTTAGTGACCTATGGCTACACCTTC. Amino acids: CASSLVTYGYTF.